The 9 T cell receptor beta chains below come from one sample, sequenced in a study of early T cells in non-severe SARS-CoV-2 infection. TCRdb independently ran MiXCR on the 5' RACE reads; one entry per CDR3 protein. The data contain about 98,000 distinct CDR3 sequences, around 10% of them singletons. Sequencing input: whole blood. All receptors come from an adult who was a healthcare worker with PCR-confirmed SARS-CoV-2 infection or an uninfected control (not recorded which).

This clonotype was counted once. This chain links TRBV7-8 with TRBJ1-1, with 8 bases lining up with TRBD1. The CDR3 is 14 residues long. Germline assignment: CDR1 SGHVS and CDR2 FQNEAQ. V lost 5 bases to trimming and J lost 0 bases; unmatched junction nucleotides: 2. The CDR3 coding sequence is TGTGCCAGCAGCGTGGACAGGGTGAACACTGAAGCTTTCTTT. Protein sequence: CASSVDRVNTEAFF.

This clonotype was recorded many times. DNA of the CDR3: TGTGCCAGCAGCTTTGCCGGACAGGCCTACAATGAGCAGTTCTTC. Its protein is CASSFAGQAYNEQFF. The chain uses TRBV11-2 and TRBJ2-1; 7 bases match TRBD1. Trimming cost V 3 bases and J 2 bases; bases outside gene matches: 4. The germline gives CDR1 SGHAT, CDR2 FQNNGV. The CDR3 totals 15 residues.

This chain uses TRBV18 with TRBJ2-5; 9 bases match TRBD2. The CDR3 sequence is 15 residues long. The germline V gene encodes CDR1 KGHSH and CDR2 LQKENI. The V segment lost 1 base and the J segment 4 bases; nucleotides outside the gene matches: 4. The CDR3 DNA is TGTGCCAGCTCACCACTAGCGGGGGTCGGAGAGACCCAGTACTTC. Protein product: CASSPLAGVGETQYF.

This chain joins TRBV29-1 and TRBJ2-1; 8 bases fit TRBD1. Germline V gene data show CDR1 as SQVTM and CDR2 as ANQGSEA. With V trimmed by 0 bases and J by 8 bases, 6 bases remained unmatched. This CDR3 has 14 amino acids. DNA of the CDR3: TGCAGCGTTGAAGATCGGGCAGGGGGCGATGAGCAGTTCTTC. Protein sequence: CSVEDRAGGDEQFF.

In this sample, this clonotype turned up many times. The J gene is TRBJ1-3, the V gene TRBV28; D may be TRBD1 (6 bases). V was trimmed by 1 base and J by 3 bases, leaving 13 bases between them. The length of the CDR3 is 16 residues. Germline values: CDR1 MDHEN, CDR2 SYDVKM. DNA of the CDR3: TGTGCCAGCAGTTTATCCAGGGGTTGGATTGGAAACACCATATATTTT. Its protein product is CASSLSRGWIGNTIYF.

The chain has TRBV2 and TRBJ2-7; D may be TRBD1 (6 bases). The CDR3 is 13 amino acids. V lost 5 bases and J lost 4, with 12 bases in between. The V gene's germline CDR1 is SNHLY and CDR2 FYNNEI. CDR3 in amino acids: CASSRQEKYEQYF. In DNA form, the CDR3 reads TGTGCCAGCAGTAGACAGGAGAAATACGAGCAGTACTTC.

This clonotype was recorded a few times. The chain carries TRBV3-1 and TRBJ2-1; unclear D gene. The germline V gene has CDR1 LGHDT and CDR2 YNNKEL (reference sequence). The CDR3 has 14 residues. The ends were cut back, 0 bases at V and 10 bases at J, with 13 bases in the middle. The CDR3 DNA follows: TGTGCCAGCAGCCAAGATTCCGTTGCCCGGGAGCAGTTCTTC. Residues: CASSQDSVAREQFF.

This clonotype was seen a handful of times. This chain connects TRBV29-1 to TRBJ2-1; 7 bases are a match to TRBD1. Unmatched junction bases numbered 5, after V lost 5 bases and J lost 1 base. The CDR3 is 14 amino acids. In germline, CDR1 is SQVTM, CDR2 ANQGSEA. The CDR3 DNA is TGCAGCGTTCTGACAGGGTTTTCCTACAATGAGCAGTTCTTC. It specifies CSVLTGFSYNEQFF.

This clonotype was observed at least ten times. The chain carries TRBV5-1 and TRBJ2-5, with TRBD2 matching over 15 bases. CDR1 and CDR2 (germline): SGHRS, YFSETQ. Losses at the gene ends were 7 bases for V and 2 bases for J; bases not matched to a gene: 6. This CDR3 is built from 16 residues. This chain's CDR3 is CASSAGTSGRQETQYF. The CDR3, as DNA: TGCGCCAGCTCGGCGGGGACTAGCGGGAGGCAAGAGACCCAGTACTTC.